This T cell receptor (beta chain) is from a study of T cells after yellow fever vaccination. The study's findings and limits: Among sorted memory subsets on day 0, almost all vaccine-responding clonotypes fell below detection. The booster saw the reappearance of most primary-vaccination clones (96% CD4, less than 90% CD8). By day 5 rather than day 15, the secondary response had peaked, though it was weaker. The bulk population could contribute abundant contaminating clonotypes to FACS-sorted repertoires.

This clonotype was recorded many times. One entry per CDR3 protein results from TCRdb running MiXCR on the 5' RACE reads. The data hold more than 25,000 distinct CDR3 sequences, with 4.5% to 7% observed a single time. The receptor's source is a man aged 25 to 40 who received the YFV17D yellow fever vaccine. Sequencing was performed on PBMCs, either bulk or a sorted T-cell subset (CD4+, CD8+, memory, or dextramer-sorted; not recorded which), taken 15 days after the yellow fever booster vaccination.

CDR3 amino acids: CASSLGSDNSGNTIYF. The DNA for the CDR3 is TGCGCCAGCAGCTTGGGATCTGACAACTCTGGAAACACCATATATTTT. The chain uses TRBV5-1 and TRBJ1-3; D unresolved. The V end was cut by 0 bases, the J end by 0 bases, with 10 bases between. The CDR3 has 16 amino acids. Germline CDR1 SGHRS, CDR2 YFSETQ. Supplemented by reference TRBV5-1 and TRBJ1-3, the full variable domain reads KAGVTQTPRYLIKTRGQQVTLSCSPISGHRSVSWYQQTPGQGLQFLFEYFSETQRNKGNFPGRFSGRQFSNSRSEMNVSTLELGDSALYLCASSLGSDNSGNTIYFGEGSWLTVV.